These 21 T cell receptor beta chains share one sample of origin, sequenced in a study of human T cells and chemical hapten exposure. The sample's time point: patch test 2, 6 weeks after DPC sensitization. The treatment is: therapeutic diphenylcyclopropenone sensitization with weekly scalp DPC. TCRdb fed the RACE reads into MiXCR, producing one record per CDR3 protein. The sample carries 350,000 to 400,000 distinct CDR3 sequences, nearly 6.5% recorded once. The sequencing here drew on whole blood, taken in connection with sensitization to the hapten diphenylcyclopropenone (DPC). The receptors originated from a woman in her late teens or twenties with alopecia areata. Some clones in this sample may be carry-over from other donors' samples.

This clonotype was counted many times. The CDR3 region is CASSLVLSEKLFF. CDR3 bases: TGTGCCAGCAGCTTAGTACTCTCCGAAAAACTGTTTTTT. The chain links TRBV7-2 to TRBJ1-4; no reliable D call. CDR1 is SGHTA, CDR2 FQGNSA, per germline. There are 13 residues in the CDR3. Trimming pared 1 base from V and 8 bases from J, leaving 8 bases between.

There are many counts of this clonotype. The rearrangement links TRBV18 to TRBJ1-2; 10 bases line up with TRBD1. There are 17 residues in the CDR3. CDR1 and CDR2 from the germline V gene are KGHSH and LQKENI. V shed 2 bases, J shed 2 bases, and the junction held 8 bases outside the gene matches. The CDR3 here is CASSPNTGTGANYGYTF. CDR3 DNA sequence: TGTGCCAGCTCACCAAACACCGGGACAGGGGCAAACTATGGCTACACCTTC. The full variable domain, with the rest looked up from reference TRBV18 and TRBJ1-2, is NAGVMQNPRHLVRRRGQEARLRCSPMKGHSHVYWYRQLPEEGLKFMVYLQKENIIDESGMPKERFSAEFPKEGPSILRIQQVVRGDSAAYFCASSPNTGTGANYGYTFGSGTRLTVV.

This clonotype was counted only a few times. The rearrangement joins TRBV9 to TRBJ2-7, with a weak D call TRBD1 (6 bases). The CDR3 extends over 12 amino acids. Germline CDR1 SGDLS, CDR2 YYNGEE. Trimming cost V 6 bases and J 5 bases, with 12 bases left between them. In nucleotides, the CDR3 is TGTGCCAGCAAGGGGGACGGCCACGAGCAGTACTTC. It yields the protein CASKGDGHEQYF.

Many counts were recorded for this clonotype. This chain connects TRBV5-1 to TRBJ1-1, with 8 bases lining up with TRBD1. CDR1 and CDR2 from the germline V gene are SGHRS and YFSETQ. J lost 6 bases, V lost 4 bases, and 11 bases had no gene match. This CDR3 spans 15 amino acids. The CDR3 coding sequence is TGCGCCAGCAGCAGGACAGGGAGGTTCGTAGCTGAAGCTTTCTTT. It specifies CASSRTGRFVAEAFF.

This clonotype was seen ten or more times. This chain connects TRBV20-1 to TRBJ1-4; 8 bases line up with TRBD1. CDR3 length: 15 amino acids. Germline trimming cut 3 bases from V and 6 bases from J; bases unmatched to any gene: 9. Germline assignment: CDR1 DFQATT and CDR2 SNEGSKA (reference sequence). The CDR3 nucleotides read TGCAGTGCTAGGGGGAAGGGACAGGTGGATGAAAAACTGTTTTTT. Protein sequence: CSARGKGQVDEKLFF.

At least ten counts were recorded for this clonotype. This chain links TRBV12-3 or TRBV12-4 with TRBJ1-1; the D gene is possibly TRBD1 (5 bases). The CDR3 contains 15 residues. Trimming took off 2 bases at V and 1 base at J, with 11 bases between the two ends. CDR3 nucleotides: TGTGCCAGCAGTTTATGGGGGAAACGGAACACTGAAGCTTTCTTT. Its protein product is CASSLWGKRNTEAFF.

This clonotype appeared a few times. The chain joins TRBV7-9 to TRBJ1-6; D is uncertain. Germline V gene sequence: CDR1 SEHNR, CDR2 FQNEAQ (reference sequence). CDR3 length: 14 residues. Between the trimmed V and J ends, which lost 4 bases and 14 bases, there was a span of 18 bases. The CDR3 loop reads CASSSPVGRSALHF. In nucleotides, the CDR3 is TGTGCCAGCAGCTCTCCAGTGGGTCGAAGCGCCCTCCACTTT.

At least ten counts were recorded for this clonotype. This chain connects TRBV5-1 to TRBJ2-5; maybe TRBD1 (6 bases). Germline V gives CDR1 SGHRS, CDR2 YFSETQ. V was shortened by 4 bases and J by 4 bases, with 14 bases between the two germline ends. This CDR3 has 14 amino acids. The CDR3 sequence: CASSPEDRRETQYF. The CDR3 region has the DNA TGCGCCAGCAGCCCTGAGGACAGAAGAGAGACCCAGTACTTC.

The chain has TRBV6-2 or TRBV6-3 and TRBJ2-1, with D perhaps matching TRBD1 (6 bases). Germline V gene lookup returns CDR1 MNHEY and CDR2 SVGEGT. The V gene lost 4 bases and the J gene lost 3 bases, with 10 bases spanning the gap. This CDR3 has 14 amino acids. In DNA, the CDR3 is TGTGCCAGCAGTTCCCGACAGGACTACAATGAGCAGTTCTTC. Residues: CASSSRQDYNEQFF.

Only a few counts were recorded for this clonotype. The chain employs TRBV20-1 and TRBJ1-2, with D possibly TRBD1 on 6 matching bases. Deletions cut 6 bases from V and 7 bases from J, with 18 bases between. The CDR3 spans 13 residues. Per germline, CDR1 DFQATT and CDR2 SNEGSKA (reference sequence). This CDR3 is CSARGQYLSGYTF. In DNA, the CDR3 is TGCAGTGCCCGAGGACAGTATCTTTCTGGCTACACCTTC.

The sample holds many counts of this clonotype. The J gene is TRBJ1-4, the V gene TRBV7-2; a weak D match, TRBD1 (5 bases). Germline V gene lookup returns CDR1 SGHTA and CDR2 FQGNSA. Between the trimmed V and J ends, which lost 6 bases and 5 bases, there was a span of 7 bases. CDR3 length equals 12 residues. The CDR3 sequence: CASRRGNEKLFF. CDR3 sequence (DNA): TGTGCCAGCAGAAGGGGAAATGAAAAACTGTTTTTT.

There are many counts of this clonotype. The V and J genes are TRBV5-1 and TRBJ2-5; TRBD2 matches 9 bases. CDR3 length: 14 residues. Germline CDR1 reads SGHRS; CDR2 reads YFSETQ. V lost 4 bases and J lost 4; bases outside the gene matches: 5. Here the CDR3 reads CASSRLRGGETQYF. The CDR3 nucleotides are TGCGCCAGCAGCCGTCTGCGGGGGGGAGAGACCCAGTACTTC.

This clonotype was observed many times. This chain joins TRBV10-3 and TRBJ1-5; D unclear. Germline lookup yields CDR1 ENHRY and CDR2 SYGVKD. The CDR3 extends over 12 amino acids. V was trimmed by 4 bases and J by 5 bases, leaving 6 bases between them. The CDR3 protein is CAISVDDQPQHF. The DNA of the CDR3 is TGTGCCATCAGTGTAGATGATCAGCCCCAGCATTTT.

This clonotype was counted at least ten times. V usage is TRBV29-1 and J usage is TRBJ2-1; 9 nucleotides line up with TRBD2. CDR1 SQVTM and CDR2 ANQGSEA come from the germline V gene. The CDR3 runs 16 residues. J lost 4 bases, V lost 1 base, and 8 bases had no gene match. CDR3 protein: CSVEGSRGGAYNEQFF. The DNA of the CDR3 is TGCAGCGTTGAAGGCTCTCGCGGGGGGGCTTACAATGAGCAGTTCTTC.

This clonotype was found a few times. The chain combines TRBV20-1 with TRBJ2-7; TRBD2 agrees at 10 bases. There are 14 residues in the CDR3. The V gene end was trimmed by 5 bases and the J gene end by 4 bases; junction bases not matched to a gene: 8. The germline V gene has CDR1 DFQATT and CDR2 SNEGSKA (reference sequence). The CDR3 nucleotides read TGCAGTGCTCCCTTAGCGGGGGGCCATTACGAGCAGTACTTC. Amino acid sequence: CSAPLAGGHYEQYF.

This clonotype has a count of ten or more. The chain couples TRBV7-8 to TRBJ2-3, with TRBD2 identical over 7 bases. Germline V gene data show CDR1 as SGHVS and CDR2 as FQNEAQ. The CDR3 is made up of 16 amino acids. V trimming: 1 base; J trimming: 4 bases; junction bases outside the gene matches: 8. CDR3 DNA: TGTGCCAGCAGCTTAGTCCCCAGCGGGGCTGCAGATACGCAGTATTTT. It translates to CASSLVPSGAADTQYF.

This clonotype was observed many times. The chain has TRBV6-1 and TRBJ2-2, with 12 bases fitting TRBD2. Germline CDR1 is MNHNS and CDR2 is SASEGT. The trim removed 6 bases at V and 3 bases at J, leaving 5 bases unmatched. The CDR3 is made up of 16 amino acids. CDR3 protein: CASSRSSGGDTGELFF. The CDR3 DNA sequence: TGTGCCAGCAGCCGCTCTAGCGGGGGGGACACCGGGGAGCTGTTTTTT.

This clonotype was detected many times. The CDR3 nucleotides are TGTGCCAGCAGCTTGGGTGACAGGAGGGTGAGTTCACCCCTCCACTTT. This encodes CASSLGDRRVSSPLHF. The rearrangement links TRBV5-6 to TRBJ1-6; possible D gene TRBD1, 6 bases. Germline CDR1 and CDR2: SGHDT and YYEEEE. This CDR3 contains 16 residues. The ends were cut back, 0 bases at V and 9 bases at J, with 16 bases in the middle.

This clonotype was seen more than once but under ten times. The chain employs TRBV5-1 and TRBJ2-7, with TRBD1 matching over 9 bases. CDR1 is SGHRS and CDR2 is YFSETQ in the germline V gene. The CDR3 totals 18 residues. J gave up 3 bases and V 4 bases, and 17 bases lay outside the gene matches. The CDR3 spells CASSVTWAGTGTNYEQYF. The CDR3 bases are TGCGCCAGCAGCGTAACATGGGCCGGGACAGGGACAAACTACGAGCAGTACTTC. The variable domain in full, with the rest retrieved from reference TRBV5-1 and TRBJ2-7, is KAGVTQTPRYLIKTRGQQVTLSCSPISGHRSVSWYQQTPGQGLQFLFEYFSETQRNKGNFPGRFSGRQFSNSRSEMNVSTLELGDSALYLCASSVTWAGTGTNYEQYFGPGTRLTVT.

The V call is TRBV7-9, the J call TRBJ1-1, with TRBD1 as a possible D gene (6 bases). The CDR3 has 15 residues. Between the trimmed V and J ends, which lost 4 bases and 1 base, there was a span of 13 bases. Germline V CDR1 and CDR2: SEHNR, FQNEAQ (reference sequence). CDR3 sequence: CASSSLGARNTEAFF. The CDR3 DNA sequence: TGTGCCAGCAGCTCCCTGGGGGCACGGAACACTGAAGCTTTCTTT.

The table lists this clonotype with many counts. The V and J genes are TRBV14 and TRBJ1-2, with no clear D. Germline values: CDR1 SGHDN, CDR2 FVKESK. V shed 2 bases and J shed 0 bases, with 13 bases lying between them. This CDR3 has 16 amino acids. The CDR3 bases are TGTGCCAGCAGCCAATTCGGAGACCAGCCTAACTATGGCTACACCTTC. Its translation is CASSQFGDQPNYGYTF.